These 20 T cell receptor beta chains share one sample of origin, sequenced in a study of blood T cell repertoires in COVID-19 (dated by TCRdb to 2018 to 2020). Libraries were built with the immunoSEQ multiplex PCR assay. Imported from immuneACCESS, the table was reduced by TCRdb to in-frame sequences with V and J called. These copies leave out some clones; in studies compared against another copy, an unresolved V gene accounts for under half, and the cause of the remainder is not known. This sample holds tens of thousands of clones; around 83% were observed only once. Under 9% of the sample lies in the top ten. The sample was peripheral blood. These TCRs come from a human donor in a cohort sampled during active COVID-19.

This clone was found once. The chain couples TRBV27 to TRBJ2-1, with D possibly matching TRBD1 (6 bases). This CDR3 comprises 15 residues. CDR1 and CDR2 (germline): MNHEY, SMNVEV (reference sequence). V dropped 2 bases and J dropped 2 bases, with 10 bases sitting between them. DNA for the CDR3: TGTGCCAGCAGTTTAAGGACAGCAGCCTACAATGAGCAGTTCTTC. This sequence encodes CASSLRTAAYNEQFF.

This chain uses TRBV11-2 with TRBJ1-6; possibly TRBD1 for D (5 bases). V was trimmed by 2 bases and J by 9 bases, leaving 11 bases between them. This CDR3 region has 14 residues. Germline V gene data show CDR1 as SGHAT and CDR2 as FQNNGV. CDR3 sequence reads: CASSLLQGSSPLHF. For the CDR3, the DNA is TGTGCCAGCAGCTTATTGCAGGGAAGTTCACCCCTCCACTTT.

The J gene is TRBJ2-3, the V gene TRBV6-6; 8 bases match TRBD2. The junction had 14 bases not matched to a gene; V was cut back by 5 bases and J by 1 base. The CDR3 totals 18 residues. Germline V gives CDR1 MNHNY, CDR2 SVGAGI (reference sequence). The CDR3 DNA is TGTGCCAGCAGTCAGGGACTAGTAGGGTCTAAGGGCACAGATACGCAGTATTTT. It yields the protein CASSQGLVGSKGTDTQYF.

This clone was detected only a few times. The chain has TRBV7-9 and TRBJ2-1, with TRBD2 identical over 15 bases. V gave up 4 bases and J gave up 7 bases; unmatched junction bases: 8. This CDR3 contains 17 residues. Looked up from germline, CDR1 is SEHNR and CDR2 is FQNEAQ (reference sequence). The CDR3 DNA sequence: TGTGCCAGCAGCTCAACCTCCGGGACTAGCGGGAGGAATGAGCAGTTCTTC. Its translation is CASSSTSGTSGRNEQFF.

The V gene is TRBV29-1, the J gene TRBJ2-2, with 7 bases fitting TRBD1. There are 14 residues in the CDR3. V lost 6 bases and J lost 0; bases outside the gene matches: 4. Germline V gene data show CDR1 as SQVTM and CDR2 as ANQGSEA. As DNA, the CDR3 is TGCAGCGTCCGCGACAGGGCGAACACCGGGGAGCTGTTTTTT. Its protein is CSVRDRANTGELFF.

The rearrangement links TRBV4-3 to TRBJ2-3; D unresolved. CDR1 is LGHNA and CDR2 is YSLEER in the germline V gene. This CDR3 comprises 14 residues. V was clipped by 0 bases and J by 6 bases, with 10 bases between them. In DNA form, the CDR3 reads TGCGCCAGCAGCCAAGATGATCCAGGCGATACGCAGTATTTT. Protein product: CASSQDDPGDTQYF.

V is TRBV28 and J is TRBJ1-6, with D possibly TRBD1 on 5 matching bases. This CDR3 comprises 15 residues. The V and J ends lost 2 bases and 8 bases respectively, with 13 bases between them. In germline, CDR1 is MDHEN, CDR2 SYDVKM. The CDR3 DNA sequence: TGTGCCAGCAGTTTAATTGGGGCTGAGGATTCACCCCTCCACTTT. Amino acid sequence: CASSLIGAEDSPLHF.

The V gene is TRBV9, the J gene TRBJ2-1; no reliable D call. Germline V gene data show CDR1 as SGDLS and CDR2 as YYNGEE. Trimming removed 3 bases at V and 5 bases at J, with 9 bases between. The CDR3 spans 13 residues. Here the CDR3 reads CASSDRLNNEQFF. The CDR3 DNA sequence: TGTGCCAGCAGCGACCGACTCAACAATGAGCAGTTCTTC.

The chain has TRBV13 and TRBJ2-7; 7 bases fit TRBD2. This CDR3 region has 15 residues. Germline V gives CDR1 PRHDT, CDR2 FYEKMQ (reference sequence). Trimming cost V 2 bases and J 3 bases; bases outside gene matches: 7. The CDR3 nucleotides read TGTGCCAGCAGCTTACGAGCGGGACGGGGCTACGAGCAGTACTTC. Protein product: CASSLRAGRGYEQYF.

The chain carries TRBV7-6 and TRBJ2-5; TRBD2 matches 14 bases. V lost 5 bases and J lost 5; bases outside the gene matches: 7. This CDR3 has 16 residues. The V gene's germline CDR1 is SGHVS and CDR2 FNYEAQ. The CDR3 sequence: CASSSRLAGGPETQYF. CDR3 bases: TGTGCCAGCAGCAGCCGACTAGCGGGAGGGCCTGAGACCCAGTACTTC.

This clone was seen only a few times. The V and J genes are TRBV4-3 and TRBJ2-1, with TRBD2 identical over 8 bases. The junction had 5 bases not matched to a gene; V was cut back by 4 bases and J by 0 bases. The CDR3 runs 16 residues. CDR1 is LGHNA and CDR2 is YSLEER in the germline V gene. The CDR3 here is CASSRASGSSYNEQFF. CDR3 DNA sequence: TGCGCCAGCAGCCGGGCCAGCGGGAGCTCCTACAATGAGCAGTTCTTC.

The chain employs TRBV9 and TRBJ1-3, with D tentatively TRBD1 (5 bases). Trimming pared 4 bases from V and 8 bases from J, leaving 19 bases between. The CDR3 spans 15 residues. Germline V CDR1 and CDR2: SGDLS, YYNGEE. CDR3 amino acids: CASSRGRGEGDTIYF. In nucleotides, the CDR3 is TGTGCCAGCAGCCGCGGGAGAGGGGAAGGAGACACCATATATTTT.

Only one count was recorded for this clone. The rearrangement joins TRBV11-2 to TRBJ2-7, with 9 bases fitting TRBD2. This CDR3 has 13 residues. V lost 8 bases and J lost 4; bases outside the gene matches: 6. Germline V CDR1 and CDR2: SGHAT, FQNNGV. The chain's CDR3 is CASSLAGPYEQYF. The CDR3 region has the DNA TGTGCCAGCTCCCTAGCGGGACCGTACGAGCAGTACTTC.

V and J are TRBV6-1 and TRBJ2-1; 7 nucleotides align to TRBD2. V was pared by 5 bases and J by 6 bases, with 7 bases of the junction left unmatched. In germline, CDR1 is MNHNS, CDR2 SASEGT. CDR3 size: 14 residues. The CDR3 sequence: CASSSRTRPNEQFF. The CDR3 DNA sequence: TGTGCCAGCAGTTCCCGGACTAGGCCCAATGAGCAGTTCTTC.

The chain links TRBV30 to TRBJ1-1; TRBD1 matches 10 bases. Germline trimming cut 3 bases from V and 5 bases from J; bases unmatched to any gene: 6. The CDR3 extends over 14 amino acids. Germline V gene lookup returns CDR1 GTSNPN and CDR2 SVGIG (reference sequence). CDR3 nucleotides: TGTGCCTGGAGCGGGGACAGGGGAGAGACTGAAGCTTTCTTT. Translating gives CAWSGDRGETEAFF.

The chain links TRBV9 to TRBJ2-3; D gene uncertain. CDR1 is SGDLS and CDR2 is YYNGEE in the germline V gene. CDR3 length: 12 amino acids. Trimming left V 0 bases short and J 8 bases short, with 7 bases between. The CDR3 loop reads CASSVEHGTQYF. The CDR3 nucleotides are TGTGCCAGCAGCGTAGAGCATGGTACGCAGTATTTT.

V is TRBV3-1 (or the pseudogene TRBV3-2) and J is TRBJ1-2, with D possibly matching TRBD1 (5 bases). From germline, CDR1 is LGHDT and CDR2 YNNKEL (reference sequence). Deletions cut 1 base from V and 7 bases from J, with 13 bases between. The length of the CDR3 is 14 residues. The CDR3 sequence: CASSQVEGRAGYTF. The CDR3 bases are TGTGCCAGCAGCCAAGTCGAAGGCAGGGCTGGCTACACCTTC.

The chain joins TRBV4-1 to TRBJ1-1, with D hard to call. Trimming took off 0 bases at V and 0 bases at J, with 5 bases between the two ends. Germline assignment: CDR1 MGHRA and CDR2 YSYEKL. This CDR3 has 14 residues. This CDR3 is CASSQDPVNTEAFF. As DNA, the CDR3 is TGCGCCAGCAGCCAAGATCCGGTGAACACTGAAGCTTTCTTT.

The rearrangement links TRBV18 to TRBJ2-7, with TRBD2 as a possible D gene (5 bases). CDR3 length: 16 residues. Trimming cost V 2 bases and J 7 bases, with 21 bases left between them. CDR1 is KGHSH and CDR2 is LQKENI in the germline V gene. The DNA of the CDR3 is TGTGCCAGCTCACCAGTGCCCCTAGCCTCTGCGGGTGAGCAGTACTTC. This translates into CASSPVPLASAGEQYF.

The chain combines TRBV7-9 with TRBJ2-7, with D uncertain. Germline V gene lookup returns CDR1 SEHNR and CDR2 FQNEAQ (reference sequence). The CDR3 loop spans 13 amino acids. Trimming left V 5 bases short and J 6 bases short, with 14 bases between. CDR3 sequence (DNA): TGTGCCAGCAGCCTCGGAGCACCCGGCGAGCAGTACTTC. This codes for CASSLGAPGEQYF.